This TCR beta chain was found in a study of blood T cell repertoires in COVID-19. As for the study in general: The United States, Italy and Spain provided the acute and convalescent COVID-19 samples. T cells, B-cell-depleted T cells, or PBMCs supplied cDNA or gDNA.

In the original workflow: Estimates of nucleated cell counts were drawn from the amplification of reference gene primers. Only in-frame clones appear in the TCRdb table, and some are missing; sequencing was by immunoSEQ multiplex PCR. V, J and clone size reflect that table, while D and trimming were determined from the DNA. Among approximately 300,000 clones listed, about 85% were seen once. V lost 5 bases and J lost 0, with 10 bases in between. The CDR3 has 14 amino acids. CDR1 and CDR2 from the germline V gene are GTSNPN and SVGIG (reference sequence). Seattle patients were enrolled while actively infected and followed longitudinally.

This receptor was obtained from a human donor with COVID-19, enrolled during active disease. The donor label of this sample is uncertain. The sequenced sample was peripheral blood. This chain links TRBV30 with TRBJ1-4; D ambiguous. As DNA, the CDR3 is TGTGCCTGGGCGCGTCTTGCAACTAATGAAAAACTGTTTTTT. Encoded protein: CAWARLATNEKLFF.